The clone carrying this TCR beta chain has more than one count but fewer than ten. Its antigen is unknown. Method: immunoSEQ multiplex PCR; TCRdb's copy keeps in-frame clones and lacks some. The sample has tens of thousands of clones; 80% are singletons. The sample is drawn from a study of T cells in localized non-small cell lung cancer. Study findings and constraints: Uninvolved adjacent lung showed higher T cell clonality than tumor.

The germline V gene has CDR1 SNHLY and CDR2 FYNNEI. The CDR3 is 21 amino acids. V gave up 2 bases and J gave up 1 base; unmatched junction bases: 16. The source is a female donor of 60 years or more with stage I lung adenocarcinoma. The chain recombines TRBV2 with TRBJ1-5, with 11 bases that match TRBD1. This specimen consisted of peripheral blood, obtained before any cancer treatment. Here the CDR3 reads CASSELPPGQGGYASNQPQHF. In DNA, the CDR3 is TGTGCCAGCAGTGAACTTCCCCCGGGACAGGGGGGGTATGCGAGCAATCAGCCCCAGCATTTT.